These 7 T cell receptor beta chains were all obtained from the same sample, sequenced in a study of blood T cell repertoires in COVID-19. Produced via immunoSEQ multiplex PCR; TCRdb's table is partial and in-frame only. Of a few hundred thousand clones in the sample, roughly 80% were seen once. Sequences were obtained from peripheral blood. The receptors come from an older man with acute or convalescent COVID-19.

This chain joins TRBV24-1 and TRBJ2-5; 11 bases match TRBD1. Germline CDR1 reads KGHDR; CDR2 reads SFDVKD. This CDR3 contains 16 residues. The junction had 6 bases not matched to a gene; V was cut back by 4 bases and J by 3 bases. CDR3 sequence reads: CATSESGTGGKETQYF. The CDR3 nucleotides are TGTGCCACCAGTGAGTCCGGGACAGGGGGTAAAGAGACCCAGTACTTC.

The chain uses TRBV27 and TRBJ1-2, with D possibly TRBD1 on 6 matching bases. The CDR3 consists of 15 residues. The germline V gene has CDR1 MNHEY and CDR2 SMNVEV (reference sequence). The ends were cut back, 5 bases at V and 3 bases at J, with 16 bases in the middle. The chain's CDR3 is CASSLTGPGDYGYTF. As DNA, the CDR3 is TGTGCCAGCAGTCTAACAGGGCCCGGAGACTATGGCTACACCTTC.

This rearrangement joins TRBV10-1 to TRBJ1-2; D uncertain. The CDR3 extends over 13 amino acids. Trimming took off 0 bases at V and 14 bases at J, with 16 bases between the two ends. Germline V CDR1 and CDR2: WNHNN, SYGVQD (reference sequence). In nucleotides, the CDR3 is TGCGCCAGCAGTGAGTCGACAATGGCCGCTAAAACCTTC. Its translation is CASSESTMAAKTF.

J is TRBJ2-1 and V is TRBV24-1, with a weak D call TRBD2 (6 bases). This CDR3 has 19 amino acids. Trimming cost V 3 bases and J 4 bases, with 24 bases left between them. Germline V gene lookup returns CDR1 KGHDR and CDR2 SFDVKD. The DNA for the CDR3 is TGTGCCACCAGTGATCCGCGGGGTGGGCCTAGCGCTATATACAATGAGCAGTTCTTC. Amino acid sequence: CATSDPRGGPSAIYNEQFF.

This chain connects TRBV29-1 to TRBJ2-2; 8 bases are a match to TRBD1. Germline V CDR1 and CDR2: SQVTM, ANQGSEA. V shed 6 bases, J shed 1 base, and the junction held 1 base outside the gene matches. This CDR3 has 13 residues. The CDR3 DNA follows: TGCAGCGTCGACAGGGGGAACACCGGGGAGCTGTTTTTT. It codes for CSVDRGNTGELFF.

This clone was seen once. The rearrangement joins TRBV28 to TRBJ2-7, with no clear D. V lost 6 bases and J 3 bases, leaving 6 bases between the germline ends. Germline V lookup: CDR1 MDHEN, CDR2 SYDVKM. The CDR3 is made up of 11 amino acids. CDR3 loop: CASSLGYEQYF. CDR3 sequence (DNA): TGTGCCAGCAGCCTCGGCTACGAGCAGTACTTC.

A note on this clone: Other DNA variants within this sample encode the same CDR3. The chain joins TRBV19 to TRBJ1-1; no clear D gene. The CDR3 is made up of 12 amino acids. Germline CDR1 reads LNHDA; CDR2 reads SQIVND (reference sequence). The V and J ends lost 5 bases and 1 base respectively, with 5 bases between them. CDR3 coding DNA: TGTGCCAGTAGTTACAGGAACACTGAAGCTTTCTTT. It translates to CASSYRNTEAFF.